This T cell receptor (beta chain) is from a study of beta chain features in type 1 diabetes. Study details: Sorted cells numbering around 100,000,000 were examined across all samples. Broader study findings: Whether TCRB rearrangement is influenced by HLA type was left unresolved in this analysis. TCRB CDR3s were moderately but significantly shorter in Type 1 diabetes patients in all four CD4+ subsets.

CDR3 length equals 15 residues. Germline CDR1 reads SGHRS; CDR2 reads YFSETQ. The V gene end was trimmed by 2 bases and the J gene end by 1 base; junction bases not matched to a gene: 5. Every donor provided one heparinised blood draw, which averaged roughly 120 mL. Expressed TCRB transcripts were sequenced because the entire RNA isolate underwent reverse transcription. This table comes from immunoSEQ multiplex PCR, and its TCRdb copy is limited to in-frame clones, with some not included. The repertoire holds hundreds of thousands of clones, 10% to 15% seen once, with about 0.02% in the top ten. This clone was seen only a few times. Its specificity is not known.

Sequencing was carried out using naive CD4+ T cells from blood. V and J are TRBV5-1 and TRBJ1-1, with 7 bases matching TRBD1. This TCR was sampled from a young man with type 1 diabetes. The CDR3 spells CASSFYSGGNTEAFF. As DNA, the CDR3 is TGCGCCAGCAGCTTCTACTCAGGGGGGAACACTGAAGCTTTCTTT.